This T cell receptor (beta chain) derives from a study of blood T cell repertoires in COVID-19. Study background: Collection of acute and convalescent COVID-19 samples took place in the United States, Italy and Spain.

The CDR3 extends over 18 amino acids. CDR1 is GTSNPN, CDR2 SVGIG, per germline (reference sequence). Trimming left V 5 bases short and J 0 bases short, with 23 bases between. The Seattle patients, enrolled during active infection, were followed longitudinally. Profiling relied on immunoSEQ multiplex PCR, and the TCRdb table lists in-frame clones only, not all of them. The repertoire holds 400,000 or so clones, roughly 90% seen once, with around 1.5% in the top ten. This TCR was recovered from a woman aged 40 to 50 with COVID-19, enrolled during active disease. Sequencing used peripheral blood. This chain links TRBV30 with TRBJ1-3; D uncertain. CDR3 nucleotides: TGTGCCTGGGCCACTAACCCCCGGGGAAAGAGCTCTGGAAACACCATATATTTT. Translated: CAWATNPRGKSSGNTIYF.